In this sample, the clone carrying this T cell receptor (beta chain) turned up a few times. Sequencing used immunoSEQ multiplex PCR; TCRdb keeps in-frame clones, though not all of them. In the table there are about 210,000 clones, 92% of which are singletons. This sample was taken from a study of blood T cell repertoires in COVID-19. Sequencing input: peripheral blood. The sequence was obtained from a man aged 25-45 years with acute or convalescent COVID-19.

CDR3 region: CASSPGGRARAGELFF. DNA of the CDR3: TGTGCCAGCAGCCCGGGGGGGCGAGCGAGGGCCGGGGAGCTGTTTTTT. The chain joins TRBV5-4 to TRBJ2-2; TRBD2 agrees at 8 bases. The CDR3 is 16 residues long. The V gene's germline CDR1 is SGHNT and CDR2 YYREEE (reference sequence). V was pared by 4 bases and J by 6 bases, with 11 bases of the junction left unmatched.